Listed below are T cell receptor beta chains from one sample, sequenced in a study of OX40 agonist ivuxolimab in advanced cancers. Assay used: immunoSEQ multiplex PCR; TCRdb lists only in-frame clones, some missing. The table has 40,000 to 45,000 clones, 90% seen once; the top ten hold 4.5% to 6%. The specimen comprised CD4+ or CD8+ T cells sorted from blood, sampled in a trial of the OX40 agonist ivuxolimab. These receptors came from an adult with an advanced solid tumor such as melanoma, head and neck, liver or kidney cancer. The CDR3 runs from the conserved cysteine through the conserved F or W. The order of the fields is clone size, V gene, D gene, J gene, CDR3 protein, CDR3 DNA. A D gene is named only where the DNA matches it firmly. Clone size, where shown, is once, few, many, or a class for clones that have expanded.

-,TRBV28,-,TRBJ2-3,CASSLVDVDTDTQYF,TGTGCCAGCAGTTTAGTAGACGTAGACACAGATACGCAGTATTTT
-,TRBV28,-,TRBJ2-5,CASSFGALNQETQYF,TGTGCCAGCAGTTTCGGGGCGCTCAACCAAGAGACCCAGTACTTC
-,TRBV5-1,-,TRBJ2-2,CASKRDNLNTGELFF,TGCGCCAGCAAGAGGGACAACCTAAACACCGGGGAGCTGTTTTTT
-,TRBV7-9,-,TRBJ2-3,CASSLAGSTDTQYF,TGTGCCAGCAGCTTAGCGGGGAGCACAGATACGCAGTATTTT
medium-sized,TRBV6-5,-,TRBJ2-7,CASSDALSYEQYF,TGTGCCAGCAGTGATGCCCTCTCCTACGAGCAGTACTTC
-,TRBV29-1,TRBD1,TRBJ2-1,CSITAGTGGVYNEQFF,TGCAGCATAACCGCCGGGACAGGGGGCGTGTACAATGAGCAGTTCTTC
-,TRBV6-6,-,TRBJ1-2,CASSLGQLNYGYTF,TGTGCCAGCAGTTTAGGACAGCTCAACTATGGCTACACCTTC
-,TRBV9,TRBD2,TRBJ2-3,CASSVASGRATDTQYF,TGTGCCAGCAGCGTAGCTAGCGGGAGGGCCACAGATACGCAGTATTTT
once,TRBV5-1,TRBD2,TRBJ2-5,CASSLGLPGGETQYF,TGCGCCAGCAGCTTGGGTCTACCTGGGGGGGAAACCCAGTACTTC
once,TRBV4-2,-,TRBJ1-3,CASSSAGSSGNTIYF,TGTGCCAGCAGCTCGGCGGGGAGCTCTGGAAACACCATATATTTT
-,TRBV27,TRBD1,TRBJ1-1,CASRRQGLNTEAFF,TGTGCCAGCAGGAGACAGGGATTGAACACTGAAGCTTTCTTT
-,TRBV6-5,-,TRBJ2-4,CASRQAGADIQYF,TGTGCCAGCAGGCAGGCGGGCGCGGACATTCAGTACTTC